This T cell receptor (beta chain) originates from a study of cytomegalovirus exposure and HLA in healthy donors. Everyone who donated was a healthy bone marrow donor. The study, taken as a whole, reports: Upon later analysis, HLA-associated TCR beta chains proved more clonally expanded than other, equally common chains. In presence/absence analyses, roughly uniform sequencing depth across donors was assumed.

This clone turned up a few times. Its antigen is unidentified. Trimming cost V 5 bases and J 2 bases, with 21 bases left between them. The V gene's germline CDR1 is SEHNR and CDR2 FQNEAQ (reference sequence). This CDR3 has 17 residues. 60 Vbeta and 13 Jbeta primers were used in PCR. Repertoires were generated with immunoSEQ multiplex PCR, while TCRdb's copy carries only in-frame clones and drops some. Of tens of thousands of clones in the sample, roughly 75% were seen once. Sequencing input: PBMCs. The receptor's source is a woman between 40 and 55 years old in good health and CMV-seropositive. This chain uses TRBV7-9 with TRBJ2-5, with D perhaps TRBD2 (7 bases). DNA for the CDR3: TGTGCCAGCAGCCCACCCGGTGGGGGCGGGGGTCAAGAGACCCAGTACTTC. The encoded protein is CASSPPGGGGGQETQYF.